The 24 T cell receptor beta chains reported below all come from one sample, sequenced in a study of blood T cell repertoires in COVID-19. Some clones are missing from TCRdb's copy, which holds only in-frame ones; the method was immunoSEQ multiplex PCR. In the table there are about 230,000 clones, approximately 85% of which are singletons. Sequencing input: peripheral blood. Receptors were obtained from a man aged 40-49 years with acute or convalescent COVID-19.

The gene calls are TRBV19 and TRBJ1-6; 7 bases align to TRBD1. This CDR3 contains 14 residues. V trimming: 4 bases; J trimming: 9 bases; junction bases outside the gene matches: 6. The germline V gene has CDR1 LNHDA and CDR2 SQIVND (reference sequence). The CDR3 DNA is TGTGCCAGTAGTACCCTACAGGGGCCTTCACCCCTCCACTTT. Translating gives CASSTLQGPSPLHF.

The rearrangement links TRBV29-1 to TRBJ1-2; 7 bases align to TRBD1. The germline V gene has CDR1 SQVTM and CDR2 ANQGSEA. V lost 5 bases and J lost 4; bases outside the gene matches: 10. The CDR3 totals 14 residues. Written as DNA, the CDR3 is TGCAGCGTTTCGACAGGGTCCCTCTTCTATGGCTACACCTTC. It is translated as CSVSTGSLFYGYTF.

This clone was seen a handful of times. V gene TRBV18 combines with J gene TRBJ1-4; TRBD1 matches at 9 bases. Germline lookup yields CDR1 KGHSH and CDR2 LQKENI. The V and J ends lost 0 bases and 7 bases, in that order; junction bases with no gene match: 3. This CDR3 contains 15 residues. The CDR3 DNA sequence: TGTGCCAGCTCACCACCGAACAGGGGGCCTGAAAAACTGTTTTTT. Translating gives CASSPPNRGPEKLFF.

The chain is built from TRBV7-2 and TRBJ2-3; 7 nucleotides agree with TRBD2. V shed 5 bases, J shed 0 bases, and the junction held 5 bases outside the gene matches. The CDR3 consists of 15 residues. Germline assignment: CDR1 SGHTA and CDR2 FQGNSA. The CDR3 coding sequence is TGTGCCAGCAGCAGCCGGGGAGGGAGCACAGATACGCAGTATTTT. The encoded protein is CASSSRGGSTDTQYF.

The genes are TRBV25-1 and TRBJ1-1, with D tentatively TRBD1 (6 bases). Trimming left V 4 bases short and J 6 bases short, with 18 bases between. The germline V gene has CDR1 MGHDK and CDR2 SYGVNS. The CDR3 spans 15 residues. CDR3 nucleotides: TGTGCCAGCAGTGCCGCCGGGACATCAAATGCTGAAGCTTTCTTT. Translated: CASSAAGTSNAEAFF.

The chain joins TRBV30 to TRBJ2-7, with D possibly being TRBD2 (5 bases). The CDR3 is 13 residues long. The ends were cut back, 5 bases at V and 4 bases at J, with 15 bases in the middle. CDR1 GTSNPN and CDR2 SVGIG come from the germline V gene (reference sequence). CDR3 sequence (DNA): TGTGCCTGGGCCGCGGGTGAATGGTACGAGCAGTACTTC. Its protein is CAWAAGEWYEQYF.

This clone was observed a few times. This rearrangement joins TRBV9 to TRBJ2-3; D remains ambiguous. Trimming stripped 0 bases from V and 0 bases from J, with 8 bases between. The CDR3 length is 15 residues. Looked up from germline, CDR1 is SGDLS and CDR2 is YYNGEE. CDR3 DNA sequence: TGTGCCAGCAGCGTAGGAGGCTTTAGCACAGATACGCAGTATTTT. The encoded protein is CASSVGGFSTDTQYF.

V and J are TRBV9 and TRBJ1-4; 7 bases map to TRBD1. This CDR3 has 18 amino acids. Trimming at V came to 4 bases and at J to 8 bases, leaving 20 bases not matched to a gene. Looked up from germline, CDR1 is SGDLS and CDR2 is YYNGEE. CDR3 bases: TGTGCCAGCAGCCACCCCCGCGGGACAGACAGTCTCGGGGAAAAACTGTTTTTT. Protein product: CASSHPRGTDSLGEKLFF.

The chain joins TRBV5-4 to TRBJ1-1; no reliable D call. Trimming removed 2 bases at V and 6 bases at J, with 8 bases between. This CDR3 is 12 amino acids long. Germline V lookup: CDR1 SGHNT, CDR2 YYREEE (reference sequence). The CDR3 loop reads CASSFEGPEAFF. The CDR3 nucleotides are TGTGCCAGCAGCTTTGAGGGCCCTGAAGCTTTCTTT.

The chain couples TRBV3-1 (or the pseudogene TRBV3-2) to TRBJ2-7; the match to TRBD2 covers 8 bases. Per the germline V gene, CDR1 is LGHDT and CDR2 is YNNKEL (reference sequence). Germline trimming cut 4 bases from V and 4 bases from J; bases unmatched to any gene: 12. The CDR3 runs 16 residues. The CDR3 loop reads CASSRGRVSGGYEQYF. CDR3 DNA sequence: TGTGCCAGCAGCCGCGGAAGGGTGAGCGGGGGTTACGAGCAGTACTTC.

This clone turned up a few times. This sequence joins TRBV5-4 and TRBJ2-3; no reliable D call. V gave up 2 bases and J gave up 4 bases, with 17 bases separating them. The CDR3 is 16 amino acids. In germline, CDR1 is SGHNT, CDR2 YYREEE (reference sequence). CDR3 DNA: TGTGCCAGCAGCTTCCCAGGTGGTACAGACGCAGATACGCAGTATTTT. It yields the protein CASSFPGGTDADTQYF.

This clone was recorded a few times. The CDR3 sequence: CASSRGGGNYGYTF. CDR3 in DNA: TGTGCCAGCAGCCGTGGAGGGGGCAACTATGGCTACACCTTC. V is TRBV3-1 (or the pseudogene TRBV3-2) and J is TRBJ1-2; the match to TRBD1 covers 7 bases. Germline lookup yields CDR1 LGHDT and CDR2 YNNKEL (reference sequence). Trimming removed 4 bases from V and 2 bases from J; junction bases left unmatched: 4. The CDR3 is made up of 14 amino acids.

This sequence joins TRBV5-4 and TRBJ2-7; 8 nucleotides match TRBD2. The germline CDR1 and CDR2 sequences are SGHNT and YYREEE (reference sequence). The V segment lost 4 bases and the J segment 7 bases; nucleotides outside the gene matches: 4. The CDR3 spans 12 residues. The CDR3 region has the DNA TGTGCCAGCAGCCCGGGGGGGCTGGAGCAGTACTTC. Translation gives CASSPGGLEQYF.

J is TRBJ1-5 and V is TRBV6-2 or TRBV6-3, with D perhaps matching TRBD1 (6 bases). V was trimmed by 1 base and J by 5 bases, leaving 9 bases between them. Looked up from germline, CDR1 is MNHEY and CDR2 is SVGEGT. The CDR3 is 14 amino acids. CDR3 bases: TGTGCCAGCAGTTACTATTCAGGGGATCAGCCCCAGCATTTT. It yields the protein CASSYYSGDQPQHF.

The chain joins TRBV2 to TRBJ2-5, with TRBD2 matching over 7 bases. CDR3 length: 15 residues. V lost 4 bases to trimming and J lost 1 base; unmatched junction nucleotides: 6. Germline V gives CDR1 SNHLY, CDR2 FYNNEI. The CDR3 region is CASSVGGSVQETQYF. The CDR3 DNA reads as TGTGCCAGCAGTGTGGGAGGGTCTGTCCAAGAGACCCAGTACTTC.

In DNA form, the CDR3 reads TGCGCCAGCAGCTTGCTAGCGGGGACGCAGCCCTACGAGCAGTACTTC. This translates into CASSLLAGTQPYEQYF. The chain joins TRBV5-1 to TRBJ2-7; TRBD2 matches 9 bases. The CDR3 consists of 16 residues. Germline values: CDR1 SGHRS, CDR2 YFSETQ. The V gene end was trimmed by 1 base and the J gene end by 2 bases; junction bases not matched to a gene: 7.

This chain connects TRBV7-9 to TRBJ2-7; 8 nucleotides agree with TRBD2. The length of the CDR3 is 15 residues. CDR1 and CDR2 from the germline V gene are SEHNR and FQNEAQ (reference sequence). V shed 5 bases and J 2 bases; nucleotides not matched to a gene: 8. The CDR3 DNA is TGTGCCAGCAGCCCTCGGGAGGGAAAAGCCTACGAGCAGTACTTC. Translation gives CASSPREGKAYEQYF.

J is TRBJ1-1 and V is TRBV11-2; D possibly corresponds to TRBD1 (5 bases). Germline CDR1 and CDR2: SGHAT and FQNNGV. CDR3 length: 18 amino acids. Trimming removed 0 bases at V and 0 bases at J, with 17 bases between. CDR3 nucleotides: TGTGCCAGCAGCTTAGATCTCCGGGGGTTCTCTCTGAACACTGAAGCTTTCTTT. It specifies CASSLDLRGFSLNTEAFF.

The rearrangement uses TRBV5-5 and TRBJ1-1; 7 bases align to TRBD1. Per the germline V gene, CDR1 is SGHKS and CDR2 is YYEKEE (reference sequence). The CDR3 consists of 15 residues. Losses at the gene ends were 1 base for V and 3 bases for J; bases not matched to a gene: 6. The CDR3 here is CASSLTGGQYTEAFF. The CDR3 nucleotides are TGTGCCAGCAGCTTGACCGGGGGACAGTACACTGAAGCTTTCTTT.

This clone was counted a few times. The rearrangement joins TRBV7-2 to TRBJ2-1, with 8 bases aligning to TRBD2. The germline gives CDR1 SGHTA, CDR2 FQGNSA. Losses at the gene ends were 0 bases for V and 0 bases for J; bases not matched to a gene: 10. This CDR3 is built from 19 residues. CDR3 sequence: CASSLASGRGVSSYNEQFF. In DNA, the CDR3 is TGTGCCAGCAGCTTAGCATCTGGGCGGGGGGTTAGCTCCTACAATGAGCAGTTCTTC.

The chain joins TRBV11-3 to TRBJ2-3; D remains ambiguous. CDR1 and CDR2 (germline): SGHNT, YENEEA. The CDR3 has 13 amino acids. V was shortened by 4 bases and J by 0 bases, with 5 bases between the two germline ends. CDR3 sequence: CASSSTSTDTQYF. The CDR3 bases are TGTGCCAGCAGCTCTACTAGCACAGATACGCAGTATTTT.

This rearrangement joins TRBV5-6 to TRBJ1-1; 10 nucleotides line up with TRBD1. Per germline, CDR1 SGHDT and CDR2 YYEEEE. CDR3 length equals 16 residues. V shed 4 bases, J shed 3 bases, and the junction held 9 bases outside the gene matches. Written as DNA, the CDR3 is TGTGCCAGCAGCCCTGACAGGGGGCTAGTGGACACTGAAGCTTTCTTT. Translating gives CASSPDRGLVDTEAFF.

J is TRBJ2-7 and V is TRBV5-4; D possibly corresponds to TRBD2 (6 bases). The germline CDR1 and CDR2 sequences are SGHNT and YYREEE (reference sequence). This CDR3 is 13 amino acids long. V lost 0 bases to trimming and J lost 7 bases, with 11 bases between them. CDR3 sequence reads: CASSLAPGEEQYF. DNA for the CDR3: TGTGCCAGCAGCTTGGCCCCGGGGGAAGAGCAGTACTTC.

The CDR3 DNA is TGTGCCAGCAGCCCCTCCCCTCAGGGTTTTGCTTTCTTT. Amino acid sequence: CASSPSPQGFAFF. The genes are TRBV7-3 and TRBJ1-1, with D maybe TRBD1 (5 bases). CDR3 length: 13 residues. Per germline, CDR1 SGHTA and CDR2 FQGTGA. V lost 5 bases and J lost 11, with 18 bases in between.